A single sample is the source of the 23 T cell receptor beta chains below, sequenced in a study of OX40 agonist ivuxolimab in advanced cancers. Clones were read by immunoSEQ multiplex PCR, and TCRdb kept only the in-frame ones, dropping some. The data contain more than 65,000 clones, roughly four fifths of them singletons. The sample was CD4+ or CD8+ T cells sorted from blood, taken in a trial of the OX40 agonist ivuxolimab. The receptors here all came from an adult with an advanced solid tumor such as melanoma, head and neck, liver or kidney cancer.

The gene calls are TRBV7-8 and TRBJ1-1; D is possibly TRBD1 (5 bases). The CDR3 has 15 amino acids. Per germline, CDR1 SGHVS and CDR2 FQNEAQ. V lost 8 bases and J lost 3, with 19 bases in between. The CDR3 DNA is TGTGCCAGCCACGCCCGCCGGTGGGGGGACACTGAAGCTTTCTTT. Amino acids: CASHARRWGDTEAFF.

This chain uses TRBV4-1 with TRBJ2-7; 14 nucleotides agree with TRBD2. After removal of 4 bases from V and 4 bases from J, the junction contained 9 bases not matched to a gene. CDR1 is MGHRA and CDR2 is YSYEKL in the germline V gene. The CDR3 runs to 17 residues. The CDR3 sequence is CASSPGTSGSGGYEQYF. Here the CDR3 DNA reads TGCGCCAGCAGCCCTGGGACTAGCGGGAGTGGAGGGTACGAGCAGTACTTC.

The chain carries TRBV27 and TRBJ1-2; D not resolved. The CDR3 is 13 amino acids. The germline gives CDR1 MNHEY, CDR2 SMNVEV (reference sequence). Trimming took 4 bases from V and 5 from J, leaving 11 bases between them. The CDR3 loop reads CASSSGMGYGYTF. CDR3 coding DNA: TGTGCCAGCAGTTCCGGAATGGGGTATGGCTACACCTTC.

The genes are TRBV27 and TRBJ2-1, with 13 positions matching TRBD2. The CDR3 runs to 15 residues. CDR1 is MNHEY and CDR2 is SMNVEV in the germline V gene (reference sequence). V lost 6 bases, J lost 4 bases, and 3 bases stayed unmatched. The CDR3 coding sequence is TGTGCCAGCAGATCGGGACTAGCGGGGTACAATGAGCAGTTCTTC. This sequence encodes CASRSGLAGYNEQFF.

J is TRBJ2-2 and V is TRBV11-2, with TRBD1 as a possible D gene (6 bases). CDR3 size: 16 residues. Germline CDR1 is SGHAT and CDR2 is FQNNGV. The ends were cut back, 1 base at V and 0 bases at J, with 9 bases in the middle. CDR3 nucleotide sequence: TGTGCCAGCAGCTTAGGCACAGGGTCGAACACCGGGGAGCTGTTTTTT. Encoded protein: CASSLGTGSNTGELFF.

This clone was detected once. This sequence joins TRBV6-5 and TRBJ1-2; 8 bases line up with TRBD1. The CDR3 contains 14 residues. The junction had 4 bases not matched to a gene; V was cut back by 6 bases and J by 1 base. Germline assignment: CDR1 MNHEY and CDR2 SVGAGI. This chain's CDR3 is CASSRDRINYGYTF. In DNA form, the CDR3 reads TGTGCCAGCAGCCGGGACAGGATTAACTATGGCTACACCTTC.

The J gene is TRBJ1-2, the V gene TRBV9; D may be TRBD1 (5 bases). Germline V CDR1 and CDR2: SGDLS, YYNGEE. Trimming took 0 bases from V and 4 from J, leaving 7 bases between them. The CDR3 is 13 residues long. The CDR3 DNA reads TGTGCCAGCAGCGTAGGGCAGGGCTATGGCTACACCTTC. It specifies CASSVGQGYGYTF.

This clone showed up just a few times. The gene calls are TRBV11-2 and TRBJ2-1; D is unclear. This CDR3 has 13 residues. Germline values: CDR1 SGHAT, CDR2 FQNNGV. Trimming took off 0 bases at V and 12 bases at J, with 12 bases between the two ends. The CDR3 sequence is CASSLEASPTQFF. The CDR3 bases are TGTGCCAGCAGCTTAGAGGCTAGTCCCACGCAGTTCTTC.

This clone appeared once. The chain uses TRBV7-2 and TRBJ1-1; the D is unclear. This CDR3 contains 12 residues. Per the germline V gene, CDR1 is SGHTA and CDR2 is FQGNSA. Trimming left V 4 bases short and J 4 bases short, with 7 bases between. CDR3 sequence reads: CASSSLRTEAFF. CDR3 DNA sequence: TGTGCCAGCAGCTCCCTGCGCACTGAAGCTTTCTTT.

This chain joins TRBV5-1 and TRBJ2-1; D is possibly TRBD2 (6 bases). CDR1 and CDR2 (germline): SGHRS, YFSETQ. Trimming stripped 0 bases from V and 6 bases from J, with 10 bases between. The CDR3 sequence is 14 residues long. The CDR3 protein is CASSLEAGRNEQFF. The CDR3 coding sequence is TGCGCCAGCAGCTTGGAGGCGGGACGCAATGAGCAGTTCTTC. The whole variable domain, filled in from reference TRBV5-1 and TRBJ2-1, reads KAGVTQTPRYLIKTRGQQVTLSCSPISGHRSVSWYQQTPGQGLQFLFEYFSETQRNKGNFPGRFSGRQFSNSRSEMNVSTLELGDSALYLCASSLEAGRNEQFFGPGTRLTVL.

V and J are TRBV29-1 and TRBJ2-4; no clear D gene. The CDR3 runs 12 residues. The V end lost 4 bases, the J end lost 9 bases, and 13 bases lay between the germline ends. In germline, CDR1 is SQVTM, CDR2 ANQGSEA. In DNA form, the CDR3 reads TGCAGCGTTGGCCCCACTGCTGGCATTCAGTACTTC. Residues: CSVGPTAGIQYF.

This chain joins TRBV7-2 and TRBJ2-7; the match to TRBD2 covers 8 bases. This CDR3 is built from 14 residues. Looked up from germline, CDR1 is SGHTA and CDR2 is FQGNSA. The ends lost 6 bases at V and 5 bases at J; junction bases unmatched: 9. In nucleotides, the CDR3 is TGTGCCAGCAGAAAAGCGGGAGTTTTACACGAGCAGTACTTC. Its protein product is CASRKAGVLHEQYF.

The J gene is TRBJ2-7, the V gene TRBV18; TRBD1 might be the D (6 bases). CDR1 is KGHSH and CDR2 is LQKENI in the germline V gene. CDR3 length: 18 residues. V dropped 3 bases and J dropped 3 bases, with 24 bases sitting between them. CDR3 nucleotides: TGTGCCAGCTCACCGAGTCTTTATTCTAGGACAGCCAACTACGAGCAGTACTTC. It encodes CASSPSLYSRTANYEQYF.

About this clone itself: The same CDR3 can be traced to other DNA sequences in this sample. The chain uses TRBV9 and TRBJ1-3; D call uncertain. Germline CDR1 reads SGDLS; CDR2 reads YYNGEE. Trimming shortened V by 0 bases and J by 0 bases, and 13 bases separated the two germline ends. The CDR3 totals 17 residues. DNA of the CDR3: TGTGCCAGCAGCGTAGGGGGTTCGGGAGTCTCTGGAAACACCATATATTTT. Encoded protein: CASSVGGSGVSGNTIYF.

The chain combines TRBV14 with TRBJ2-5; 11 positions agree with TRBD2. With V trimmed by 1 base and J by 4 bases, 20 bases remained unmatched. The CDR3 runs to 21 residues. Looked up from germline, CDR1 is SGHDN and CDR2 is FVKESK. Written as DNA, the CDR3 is TGTGCCAGCAGCCAAGTTTATGGGGACGGGGGACTAGCGGTTTTCCGAGAGACCCAGTACTTC. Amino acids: CASSQVYGDGGLAVFRETQYF.

CDR3 residues: CATPDRASYEQYF. The CDR3 DNA reads TGTGCCACTCCGGACAGGGCCTCCTACGAGCAGTACTTC. The chain employs TRBV6-6 and TRBJ2-7, with 8 bases aligning to TRBD1. Germline CDR1 reads MNHNY; CDR2 reads SVGAGI (reference sequence). The CDR3 sequence is 13 residues long. V gave up 10 bases and J gave up 0 bases; unmatched junction bases: 5.

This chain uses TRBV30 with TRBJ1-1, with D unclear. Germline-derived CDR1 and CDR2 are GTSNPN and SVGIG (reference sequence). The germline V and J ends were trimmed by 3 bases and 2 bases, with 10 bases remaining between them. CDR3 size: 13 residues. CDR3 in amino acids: CAWRTGFNTEAFF. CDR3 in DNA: TGTGCCTGGAGAACGGGGTTTAACACTGAAGCTTTCTTT.

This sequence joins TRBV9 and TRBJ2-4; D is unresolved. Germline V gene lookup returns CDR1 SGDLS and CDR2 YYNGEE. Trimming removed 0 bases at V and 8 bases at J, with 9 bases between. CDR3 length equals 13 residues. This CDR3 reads CASSVGHRDIQYF. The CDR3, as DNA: TGTGCCAGCAGCGTAGGACATAGGGACATTCAGTACTTC.

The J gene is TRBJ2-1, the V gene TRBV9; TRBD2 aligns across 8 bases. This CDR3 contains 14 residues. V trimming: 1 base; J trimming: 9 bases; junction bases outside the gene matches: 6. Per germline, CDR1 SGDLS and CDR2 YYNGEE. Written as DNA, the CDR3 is TGTGCCAGCAGCGTATTTCTTCGGGAGGGTGAGCAGTTCTTC. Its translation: CASSVFLREGEQFF.

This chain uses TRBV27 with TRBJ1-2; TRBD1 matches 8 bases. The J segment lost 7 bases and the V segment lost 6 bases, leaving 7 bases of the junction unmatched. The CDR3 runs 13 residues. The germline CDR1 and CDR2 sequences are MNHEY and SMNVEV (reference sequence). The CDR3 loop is CASSPRQGPGYTF. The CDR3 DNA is TGTGCCAGCAGCCCTCGACAGGGGCCTGGCTACACCTTC.

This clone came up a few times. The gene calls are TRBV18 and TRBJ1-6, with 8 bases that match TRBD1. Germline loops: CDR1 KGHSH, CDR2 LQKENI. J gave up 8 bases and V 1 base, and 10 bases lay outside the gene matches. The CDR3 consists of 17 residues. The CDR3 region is CASSPLPETGVDSPLHF. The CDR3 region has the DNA TGTGCCAGCTCACCACTTCCCGAGACAGGGGTGGATTCACCCCTCCACTTT.

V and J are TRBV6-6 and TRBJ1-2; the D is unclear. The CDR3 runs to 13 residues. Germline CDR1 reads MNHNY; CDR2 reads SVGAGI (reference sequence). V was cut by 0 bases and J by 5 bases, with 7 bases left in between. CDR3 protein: CASSYSAVYGYTF. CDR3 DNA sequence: TGTGCCAGCAGTTACTCGGCCGTTTATGGCTACACCTTC.

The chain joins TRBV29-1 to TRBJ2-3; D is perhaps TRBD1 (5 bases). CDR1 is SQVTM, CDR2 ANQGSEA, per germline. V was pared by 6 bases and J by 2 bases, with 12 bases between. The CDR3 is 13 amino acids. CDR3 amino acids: CSVRWTYTDTQYF. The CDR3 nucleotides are TGCAGCGTCCGATGGACATACACAGATACGCAGTATTTT.